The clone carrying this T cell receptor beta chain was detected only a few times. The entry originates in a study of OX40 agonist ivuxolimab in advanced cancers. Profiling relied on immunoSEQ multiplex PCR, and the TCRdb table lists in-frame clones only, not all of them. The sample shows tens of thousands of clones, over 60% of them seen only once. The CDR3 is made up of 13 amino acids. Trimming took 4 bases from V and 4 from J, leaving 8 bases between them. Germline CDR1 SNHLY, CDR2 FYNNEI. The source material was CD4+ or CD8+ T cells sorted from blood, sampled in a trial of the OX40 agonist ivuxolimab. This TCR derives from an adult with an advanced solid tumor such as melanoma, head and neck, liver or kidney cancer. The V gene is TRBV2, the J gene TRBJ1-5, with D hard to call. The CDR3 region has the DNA TGTGCCAGCAGTGTCCGAGGGAATCAGCCCCAGCATTTT. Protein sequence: CASSVRGNQPQHF.